These 26 T cell receptor beta chains were sequenced from one sample in a study of T cell responses to AZD1222 COVID-19 vaccine. The assay was immunoSEQ multiplex PCR, and TCRdb's table has in-frame clones only and misses some. Altogether roughly 170,000 clones are present, about 90% being singletons, with the ten largest covering under 2.5%. Here the sequenced sample was peripheral blood, taken on day 0 of AZD1222 vaccination. Receptor source: an adult in good health.

The genes are TRBV7-3 and TRBJ2-1, with 9 positions matching TRBD1. CDR1 is SGHTA, CDR2 FQGTGA, per germline. Trimming cost V 2 bases and J 4 bases; bases outside gene matches: 6. The CDR3 sequence is 16 residues long. Written as DNA, the CDR3 is TGTGCCAGCAGCTTATATCCGGGACAGGGTTACAATGAGCAGTTCTTC. Amino acids: CASSLYPGQGYNEQFF.

The chain has TRBV2 and TRBJ2-5; a weak D match, TRBD2 (5 bases). The V end was cut by 5 bases, the J end by 2 bases, with 12 bases between. The CDR3 contains 14 residues. Germline loops: CDR1 SNHLY, CDR2 FYNNEI. Here the CDR3 reads CASSTRISQETQYF. The CDR3 DNA reads TGTGCCAGCAGTACTAGGATCAGTCAAGAGACCCAGTACTTC.

This clone was found once. The chain uses TRBV6-5 and TRBJ1-3, with D possibly being TRBD1 (5 bases). The germline V and J ends were trimmed by 8 bases and 4 bases, with 12 bases remaining between them. Germline V gives CDR1 MNHEY, CDR2 SVGAGI. The CDR3 is 13 amino acids. CDR3 loop: CASGDSLGNTIYF. In DNA form, the CDR3 reads TGTGCCAGCGGCGACAGTCTAGGAAACACCATATATTTT.

The chain joins TRBV3-1 (or the pseudogene TRBV3-2) to TRBJ1-6; D is possibly TRBD1 (5 bases). Germline CDR1 LGHDT, CDR2 YNNKEL (reference sequence). The CDR3 length is 20 residues. Trimming stripped 4 bases from V and 8 bases from J, with 30 bases between. This CDR3 reads CASSLLRSKQGKKGDSPLHF. DNA for the CDR3: TGTGCCAGCAGCCTACTCCGATCAAAGCAGGGTAAAAAAGGTGATTCACCCCTCCACTTT.

Note on this clone: Other DNA sequences within the sample encode an identical CDR3. This chain links TRBV10-3 with TRBJ1-3; D is unresolved. The CDR3 totals 15 residues. The V end lost 0 bases, the J end lost 2 bases, and 8 bases lay between the germline ends. Germline CDR1 is ENHRY and CDR2 is SYGVKD. CDR3 nucleotide sequence: TGTGCCATCAGTGAGTCGAGTGGTCCTGGAAACACCATATATTTT. It translates to CAISESSGPGNTIYF.

The genes are TRBV25-1 and TRBJ2-2, with 7 positions matching TRBD2. Trimming removed 1 base from V and 0 bases from J; junction bases left unmatched: 2. Germline CDR1 and CDR2: MGHDK and SYGVNS. The CDR3 spans 16 residues. As DNA, the CDR3 is TGTGCCAGCAGTGAATCGGGGGGTGCGAACACCGGGGAGCTGTTTTTT. Amino acid sequence: CASSESGGANTGELFF.

The V and J genes are TRBV6-5 and TRBJ1-2; D unresolved. Germline assignment: CDR1 MNHEY and CDR2 SVGAGI. The CDR3 runs to 15 residues. V was trimmed by 7 bases and J by 0 bases, leaving 15 bases between them. CDR3 nucleotides: TGTGCCAGCACCGACGGGCTGGGGTCTAACTATGGCTACACCTTC. It translates to CASTDGLGSNYGYTF.

The V and J genes are TRBV3-1 (or the pseudogene TRBV3-2) and TRBJ1-1; D is unresolved. The CDR3 loop spans 14 amino acids. In germline, CDR1 is LGHDT, CDR2 YNNKEL (reference sequence). V was cut by 4 bases and J by 1 base, with 10 bases left in between. CDR3 in DNA: TGTGCCAGCAGCCCGCTCCAGGAGAACACTGAAGCTTTCTTT. This translates into CASSPLQENTEAFF.

The count of this clone is one. The chain carries TRBV4-3 and TRBJ2-3, with 8 bases lining up with TRBD1. This CDR3 has 16 residues. Trimming removed 1 base from V and 4 bases from J; junction bases left unmatched: 7. Germline assignment: CDR1 LGHNA and CDR2 YSLEER. The CDR3 spells CASSQGTGLSADTQYF. CDR3 DNA: TGCGCCAGCAGCCAAGGGACAGGGTTAAGCGCAGATACGCAGTATTTT.

The chain combines TRBV5-6 with TRBJ1-5, with D unresolved. There are 15 residues in the CDR3. Germline V gene data show CDR1 as SGHDT and CDR2 as YYEEEE. Trimming removed 0 bases at V and 4 bases at J, with 11 bases between. The CDR3 region has the DNA TGTGCCAGCAGCTTGGGAGGTTTGGGTAATCAGCCCCAGCATTTT. It translates to CASSLGGLGNQPQHF.

The chain carries TRBV6-2 or TRBV6-3 and TRBJ1-6; a possible D gene is TRBD1 (6 bases). The germline V and J ends were trimmed by 2 bases and 7 bases, with 9 bases remaining between them. The CDR3 has 14 amino acids. Per the germline V gene, CDR1 is MNHEY and CDR2 is SVGEGT. For the CDR3, the DNA is TGTGCCAGCAGTTACGGGCAGGGGAATTCACCCCTCCACTTT. It is translated as CASSYGQGNSPLHF.

V is TRBV9 and J is TRBJ1-6; maybe TRBD1 (6 bases). V lost 0 bases and J 8 bases, leaving 12 bases between the germline ends. The CDR3 is 15 residues long. Germline assignment: CDR1 SGDLS and CDR2 YYNGEE. The CDR3 sequence is CASSVVGAGDSPLHF. The CDR3 region has the DNA TGTGCCAGCAGCGTAGTGGGGGCAGGGGATTCACCCCTCCACTTT.

The chain is built from TRBV30 and TRBJ1-1, with D unclear. CDR1 and CDR2 (germline): GTSNPN, SVGIG (reference sequence). The CDR3 contains 13 residues. Trimming removed 2 bases at V and 5 bases at J, with 12 bases between. CDR3 DNA: TGTGCCTGGAGTATTGGGGAAACAACTGAAGCTTTCTTT. Translated, it gives CAWSIGETTEAFF.

The chain couples TRBV5-5 to TRBJ1-2; TRBD1 might be the D (6 bases). The V end lost 2 bases, the J end lost 6 bases, and 8 bases lay between the germline ends. The CDR3 loop spans 12 amino acids. Germline lookup yields CDR1 SGHKS and CDR2 YYEKEE (reference sequence). The CDR3 region is CASSFTGHGYTF. The CDR3 region has the DNA TGTGCCAGCAGCTTCACAGGGCATGGCTACACCTTC. Drawing the rest from reference TRBV5-5 and TRBJ1-2, the complete variable domain is DAGVTQSPTHLIKTRGQQVTLRCSPISGHKSVSWYQQVLGQGPQFIFQYYEKEERGRGNFPDRFSARQFPNYSSELNVNALLLGDSALYLCASSFTGHGYTFGSGTRLTVV.

The chain combines TRBV5-1 with TRBJ1-2; TRBD1 might be the D (6 bases). CDR1 SGHRS and CDR2 YFSETQ come from the germline V gene. Trimming removed 1 base at V and 2 bases at J, with 21 bases between. The CDR3 consists of 18 residues. The CDR3 here is CASSLFAPGRGLNYGYTF. The DNA of the CDR3 is TGCGCCAGCAGCTTGTTTGCCCCTGGGCGGGGGCTAAACTATGGCTACACCTTC. Combining the CDR3 with reference TRBV5-1 and TRBJ1-2 gives the whole variable domain KAGVTQTPRYLIKTRGQQVTLSCSPISGHRSVSWYQQTPGQGLQFLFEYFSETQRNKGNFPGRFSGRQFSNSRSEMNVSTLELGDSALYLCASSLFAPGRGLNYGYTFGSGTRLTVV.

The J gene is TRBJ1-2, the V gene TRBV15, with 7 bases that match TRBD1. Germline lookup yields CDR1 LNHNV and CDR2 YYDKDF (reference sequence). V trimming: 0 bases; J trimming: 0 bases; junction bases outside the gene matches: 19. There are 21 residues in the CDR3. CDR3 sequence reads: CATSRDGPGETGRGSNYGYTF. Written as DNA, the CDR3 is TGTGCCACCAGCAGAGATGGGCCCGGGGAGACAGGGCGGGGGTCTAACTATGGCTACACCTTC.

The genes are TRBV27 and TRBJ1-1; D remains ambiguous. The CDR3 is 14 residues long. The ends were cut back, 2 bases at V and 6 bases at J, with 13 bases in the middle. Germline V gene lookup returns CDR1 MNHEY and CDR2 SMNVEV (reference sequence). The CDR3 sequence: CASSLPGGVAEAFF. CDR3 nucleotide sequence: TGTGCCAGCAGTTTACCCGGCGGGGTTGCTGAAGCTTTCTTT.

This chain uses TRBV29-1 with TRBJ2-1; D ambiguous. V gave up 6 bases and J gave up 5 bases, with 14 bases separating them. Germline CDR1 and CDR2: SQVTM and ANQGSEA. The CDR3 runs 13 residues. The CDR3 is CSVSPGGHNEQFF. In DNA, the CDR3 is TGCAGCGTCAGCCCGGGCGGCCACAATGAGCAGTTCTTC.

The chain carries TRBV24-1 and TRBJ2-3; unclear D gene. CDR1 is KGHDR and CDR2 is SFDVKD in the germline V gene. Trimming stripped 12 bases from V and 0 bases from J, with 15 bases between. CDR3 length equals 14 residues. For the CDR3, the DNA is TGTGCCCTAGGCGGCGGAACTAGCACAGATACGCAGTATTTT. Residues: CALGGGTSTDTQYF.

The CDR3 spells CASRPGQRPTNEKLFF. The CDR3 DNA is TGTGCCAGCAGACCCGGACAGAGACCAACTAATGAAAAACTGTTTTTT. V gene TRBV2 combines with J gene TRBJ1-4; tentative D call: TRBD1 (6 bases). V lost 6 bases to trimming and J lost 0 bases, with 14 bases between them. Germline CDR1 SNHLY, CDR2 FYNNEI. CDR3 length: 16 residues. Full variable domain (outside the CDR3, taken from reference TRBV2 and TRBJ1-4): EPEVTQTPSHQVTQMGQEVILRCVPISNHLYFYWYRQILGQKVEFLVSFYNNEISEKSEIFDDQFSVERPDGSNFTLKIRSTKLEDSAMYFCASRPGQRPTNEKLFFGSGTQLSVL.

V and J are TRBV2 and TRBJ2-1; D perhaps matches TRBD1 (6 bases). The CDR3 is 17 amino acids. The V gene lost 2 bases and the J gene lost 6 bases, with 20 bases spanning the gap. Germline values: CDR1 SNHLY, CDR2 FYNNEI. CDR3: CASSERAPGVGGNEQFF. The CDR3 bases are TGTGCCAGCAGTGAAAGGGCCCCAGGGGTAGGGGGCAATGAGCAGTTCTTC.

V and J are TRBV5-8 and TRBJ2-5; D is uncertain. Germline loops: CDR1 SGHTS, CDR2 YDEGEE. The CDR3 consists of 15 residues. V was pared by 3 bases and J by 0 bases, with 12 bases between. The CDR3 protein is CASSSGRRYQETQYF. The CDR3 DNA is TGTGCCAGCAGCTCGGGCAGGCGGTACCAAGAGACCCAGTACTTC.

The gene calls are TRBV5-4 and TRBJ2-7; D gene unclear. The CDR3 extends over 13 amino acids. V was trimmed by 2 bases and J by 0 bases, leaving 6 bases between them. Germline assignment: CDR1 SGHNT and CDR2 YYREEE (reference sequence). The CDR3 reads CASSFFPSYEQYF. The DNA for the CDR3 is TGTGCCAGCAGCTTTTTCCCCTCCTACGAGCAGTACTTC.

The genes are TRBV12-3 or TRBV12-4 and TRBJ2-5; no firm D call. This CDR3 contains 12 residues. V was trimmed by 6 bases and J by 5 bases, leaving 10 bases between them. The CDR3 region is CASSATRETQYF. Written as DNA, the CDR3 is TGTGCCAGCAGCGCCACCCGTGAGACCCAGTACTTC.

V gene TRBV19 combines with J gene TRBJ2-7, with 8 bases matching TRBD1. The germline CDR1 and CDR2 sequences are LNHDA and SQIVND (reference sequence). The trim removed 7 bases at V and 2 bases at J, leaving 10 bases unmatched. The CDR3 is 15 residues long. The CDR3 DNA reads as TGTGCCAGTACCCCGGGACAGGCAGAAACCTACGAGCAGTACTTC. The encoded protein is CASTPGQAETYEQYF.

This sequence joins TRBV28 and TRBJ2-1; D may be TRBD2 (6 bases). CDR3 length equals 14 residues. Trimming took 7 bases from V and 8 from J, leaving 18 bases between them. CDR1 is MDHEN and CDR2 is SYDVKM in the germline V gene. In DNA form, the CDR3 reads TGTGCCAGCAACCGGGCCGGGGGAGATGATGAGCAGTTCTTC. Protein: CASNRAGGDDEQFF.